The TCR beta chain under discussion was sequenced for a study of control samples from healthy donors and cancer patients. V lost 6 bases to trimming and J lost 1 base; unmatched junction nucleotides: 5. The CDR3 consists of 15 residues. Germline V gene lookup returns CDR1 MDHEN and CDR2 SYDVKM. Profiled with immunoSEQ multiplex PCR; TCRdb holds only in-frame clones, not every one. Seen here are fewer than 25,000 clones, roughly 80% observed once, and the top ten hold 25% to 35%. This receptor was obtained from a man at least 80 years old with head and neck cancer. The sample was PBMCs. This chain uses TRBV28 with TRBJ1-2, with 10 bases fitting TRBD1. CDR3 sequence (DNA): TGTGCCAGCAGCTTGAGGACAGGGGGTAACTATGGCTACACCTTC. It codes for CASSLRTGGNYGYTF.